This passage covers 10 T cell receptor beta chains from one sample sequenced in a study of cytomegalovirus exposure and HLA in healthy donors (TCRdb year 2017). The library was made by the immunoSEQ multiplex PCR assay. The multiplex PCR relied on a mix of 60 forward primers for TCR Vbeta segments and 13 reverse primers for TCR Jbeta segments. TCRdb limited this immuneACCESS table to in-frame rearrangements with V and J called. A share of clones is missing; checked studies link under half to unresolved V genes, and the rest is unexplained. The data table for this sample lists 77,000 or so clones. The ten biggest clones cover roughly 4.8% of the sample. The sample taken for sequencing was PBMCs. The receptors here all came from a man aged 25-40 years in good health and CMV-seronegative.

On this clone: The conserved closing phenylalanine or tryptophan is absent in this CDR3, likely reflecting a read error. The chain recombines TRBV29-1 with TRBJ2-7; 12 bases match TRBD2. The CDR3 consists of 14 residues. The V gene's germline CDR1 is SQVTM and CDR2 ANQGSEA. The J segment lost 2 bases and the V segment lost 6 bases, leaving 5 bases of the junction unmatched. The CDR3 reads CSVAGLAGPYEQYL. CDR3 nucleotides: TGCAGCGTCGCGGGACTAGCGGGCCCCTACGAGCAGTACCTC.

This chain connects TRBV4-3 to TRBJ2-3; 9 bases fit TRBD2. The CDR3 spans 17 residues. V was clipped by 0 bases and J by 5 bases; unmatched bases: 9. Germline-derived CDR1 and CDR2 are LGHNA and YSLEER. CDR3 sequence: CASSQDNSGSTGDTQYF. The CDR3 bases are TGCGCCAGCAGCCAAGATAATAGCGGGAGTACGGGAGATACGCAGTATTTT.

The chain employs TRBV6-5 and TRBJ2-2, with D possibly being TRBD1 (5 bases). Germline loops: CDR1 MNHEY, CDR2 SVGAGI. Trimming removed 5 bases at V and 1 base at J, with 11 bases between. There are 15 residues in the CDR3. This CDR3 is CASSRYTGNTGELFF. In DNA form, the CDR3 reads TGTGCCAGCAGTCGATATACAGGGAACACCGGGGAGCTGTTTTTT.

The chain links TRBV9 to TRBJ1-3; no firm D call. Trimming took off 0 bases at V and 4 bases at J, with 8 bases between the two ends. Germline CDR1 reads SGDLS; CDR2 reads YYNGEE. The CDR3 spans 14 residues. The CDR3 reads CASSVDGSGNTIYF. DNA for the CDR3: TGTGCCAGCAGCGTAGACGGGTCAGGAAACACCATATATTTT.

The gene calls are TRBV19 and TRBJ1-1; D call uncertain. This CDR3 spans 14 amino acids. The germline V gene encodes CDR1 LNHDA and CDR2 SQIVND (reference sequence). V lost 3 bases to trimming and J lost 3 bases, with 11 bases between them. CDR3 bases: TGTGCCAGTAGTATGTCCTTGCGGCACACTGAAGCTTTCTTT. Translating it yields CASSMSLRHTEAFF.

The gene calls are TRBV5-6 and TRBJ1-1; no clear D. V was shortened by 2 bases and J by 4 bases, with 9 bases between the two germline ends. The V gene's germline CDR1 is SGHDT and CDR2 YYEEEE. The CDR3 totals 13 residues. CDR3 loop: CASSFGSGTEAFF. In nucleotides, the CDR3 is TGTGCCAGCAGCTTTGGGAGTGGCACTGAAGCTTTCTTT.

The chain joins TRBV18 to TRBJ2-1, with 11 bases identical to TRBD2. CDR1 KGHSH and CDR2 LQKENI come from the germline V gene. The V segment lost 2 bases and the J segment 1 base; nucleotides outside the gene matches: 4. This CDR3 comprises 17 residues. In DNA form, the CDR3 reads TGTGCCAGCTCACCAATAGCGGGGGGGCGTTCCTACAATGAGCAGTTCTTC. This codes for CASSPIAGGRSYNEQFF.

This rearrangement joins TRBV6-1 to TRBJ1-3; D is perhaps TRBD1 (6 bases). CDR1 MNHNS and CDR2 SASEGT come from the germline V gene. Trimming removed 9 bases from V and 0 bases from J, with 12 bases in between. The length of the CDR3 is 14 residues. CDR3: CASVTGFSGNTIYF. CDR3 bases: TGTGCCAGTGTTACAGGGTTCTCTGGAAACACCATATATTTT.

The CDR3 DNA is TGTGCCAGTAGTGCCTCGGGAGGGGCGCATGGCTACACCTTC. Translating gives CASSASGGAHGYTF. V usage is TRBV19 and J usage is TRBJ1-2, with D possibly matching TRBD1 (5 bases). Deletions cut 5 bases from V and 6 bases from J, with 16 bases between. Germline V gives CDR1 LNHDA, CDR2 SQIVND (reference sequence). There are 14 residues in the CDR3.

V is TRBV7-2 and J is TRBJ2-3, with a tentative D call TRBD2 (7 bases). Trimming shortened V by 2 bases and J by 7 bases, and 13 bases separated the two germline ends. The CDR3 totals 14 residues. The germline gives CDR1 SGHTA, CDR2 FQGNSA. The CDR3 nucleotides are TGTGCCAGCAGCTTACGAGGGAGGGGGAATACGCAGTATTTT. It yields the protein CASSLRGRGNTQYF.